Listed below are T cell receptor beta chains from one sample, sequenced in a study of post-analysis software for immune sequencing data. MiXCR, applied by TCRdb to the PCR reads, yields one record per CDR3 protein. This sample carries some 700,000 distinct CDR3 sequences, around 60% of them seen once, and the ten largest clones take approximately 10%. The source material was blood. These TCRs come from a girl aged 2 to 9 with multiple sclerosis. Both conserved end residues are part of each CDR3. Size is omitted from some rows. Given values are once, few, many or a class for expanded clones.

few TRBV10-3 CAISDGGGPYNEQFF
NA TRBV7-3 CASSLGLAGSNEQFF
NA TRBV6-6 CASSSLDRGYEQYF
few TRBV7-8 CASSLVGERANTQYF
NA TRBV7-2 CASRSGQEGYGYTF
few TRBV6-5 CASTQGVGNSPLHF
NA TRBV2 CASSARYKVDRGQNTEAFF
few TRBV15 CATSRNLTGEASYEQYF
NA TRBV6-4 CASSDAQGDTGELFF
few TRBV7-9 CASSPPGLAGTQETQYF
NA TRBV10-3 CAISERVTNYGYTF
NA TRBV20-1 CSAKMTEVEDTQYF
few TRBV7-2 CASSRRPLAGVSNEQFF
NA TRBV20-1 CSASQGAPGAFF
NA TRBV20-1 CSANSGRSSYEQYF
NA TRBV6-1 CASSALVGGASYEQYF
NA TRBV11-2 CASSRPQGTDEAFF
NA TRBV7-9 CASSPPGGAGDTQYF
NA TRBV19 CASSDSGSYNEQFF
NA TRBV12-5 CASGTEETQYF
NA TRBV19 CASKVDPGQETQYF
NA TRBV12-3/TRBV12-4 CASTELAGNYEQYF
NA TRBV7-2 CASRTKKPGQGYQEPQHF
NA TRBV15 CATSSALYGNTIYF
NA TRBV4-1 CGSSQGPRDISGYTF
NA TRBV7-9 CASSLASRGIRGYTF
NA TRBV6-1 CASRIEQTGYYGYTF
NA TRBV28 CASSPISQLSQGEYNYGYTF
few TRBV20-1 CSAQRGANEQFF
NA TRBV5-1 CASTPGTVYEQYF
NA TRBV7-9 CASSLSLTGRNEQFF
NA TRBV7-2 CASSRTAGAKNIQYF
few TRBV29-1 CSVDVNTQYF